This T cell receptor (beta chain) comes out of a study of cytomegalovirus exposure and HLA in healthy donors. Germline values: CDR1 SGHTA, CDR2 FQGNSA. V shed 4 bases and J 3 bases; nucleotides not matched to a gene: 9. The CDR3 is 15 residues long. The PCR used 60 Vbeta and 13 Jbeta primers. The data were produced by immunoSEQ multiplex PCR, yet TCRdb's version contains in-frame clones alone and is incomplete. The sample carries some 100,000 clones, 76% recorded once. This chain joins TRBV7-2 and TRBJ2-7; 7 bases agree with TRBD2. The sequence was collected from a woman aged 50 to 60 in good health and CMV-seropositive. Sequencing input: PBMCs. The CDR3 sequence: CASSSAGTTYYEQYF. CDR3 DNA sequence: TGTGCCAGCAGCTCGGCTGGGACTACCTACTACGAGCAGTACTTC.